One TCR beta chain is described in this entry. The V segment lost 5 bases and the J segment 0 bases; nucleotides outside the gene matches: 4. The CDR3 covers 15 residues. The germline V gene encodes CDR1 MDHEN and CDR2 SYDVKM. TCRdb keeps only in-frame clones here, not all; method: immunoSEQ multiplex PCR. The sample shows about 220,000 clones, roughly 84% of them seen only once. The sample originates from a study of blood T cell repertoires in COVID-19. On the study more broadly: T cells, B-cell-depleted T cells, or PBMCs provided the cDNA or gDNA that served as material.

This receptor was identified in a man in his thirties or forties with active or convalescent COVID-19. The J gene is TRBJ2-3, the V gene TRBV28; TRBD2 matches 8 bases. The sequenced sample consisted of peripheral blood. As DNA, the CDR3 is TGTGCCAGCAGTAGCGGGGGAGCTAGCACAGATACGCAGTATTTT. It specifies CASSSGGASTDTQYF.